The text below deals with one T cell receptor beta chain. What it binds is not known. Primers included in the PCR were 60 Vbeta and 13 Jbeta primers. Produced via immunoSEQ multiplex PCR; TCRdb's table is partial and in-frame only. The sample includes over 70,000 clones, over 70% of them seen just once. Germline-derived CDR1 and CDR2 are PRHDT and FYEKMQ (reference sequence). The length of the CDR3 is 14 residues. V was trimmed by 8 bases and J by 0 bases, leaving 11 bases between them. The data stem from a study of cytomegalovirus exposure and HLA in healthy donors. General observations from the study: The study designated fewer than 200 TCR beta chains cytomegalovirus-associated. Per a prior analysis, the majority of TCR beta V segments were productive roughly 90% or roughly 30% of the time. A few CMV-associated chains were confirmed in vitro to be specific for CMV antigens. After further analysis at a later stage, around 17,000 TCR beta sequences were associated with HLA alleles at 0.05 false discovery rate.

The rearrangement joins TRBV13 to TRBJ1-3, with D perhaps matching TRBD1 (6 bases). This TCR was recovered from a man aged 25-40 years in good health and CMV-seropositive. Sequenced material: PBMCs. DNA for the CDR3: TGTGCCAGCGCAGGACAGTTCTCTGGAAACACCATATATTTT. Translated: CASAGQFSGNTIYF.